This is a list of T cell receptor beta chains from one sample in a study of blood T cell repertoires in COVID-19. TCRdb's table, derived via immunoSEQ multiplex PCR, lists solely in-frame clones and lacks some. The sample includes a few hundred thousand clones, roughly 84% of them seen just once. Sequencing used PBMCs or T cells enriched from blood (not recorded which). These receptors came from a woman between 50 and 59 years old who had been exposed to COVID-19. The CDR3 runs from the conserved cysteine through the conserved F or W. D genes are given only for firm matches. For some rows the clone size is stated as once, few or many, or as a class when expanded; others skip it.

>TRBJ2-2|15|few|NA|TRBV5-4
CASSLGSGNTGELFF
TGTGCCAGCAGCTTGGGGAGCGGGAACACCGGGGAGCTGTTTTTT
>TRBJ1-5|17|NA|NA|TRBV3-1/TRBV3-2
CASSQTGWGGSNQPQHF
TGTGCCAGCAGCCAAACAGGGTGGGGGGGCAGCAATCAGCCCCAGCATTTT
>TRBJ2-5|12|NA|NA|TRBV6-2/TRBV6-3
CASSLSSETQYF
TGTGCCAGCAGTTTGTCCTCAGAGACCCAGTACTTC
>TRBJ2-1|14|NA|TRBD1|TRBV5-1
CASSLRTGVDEQFF
TGCGCCAGCAGCTTGCGGACAGGGGTGGATGAGCAGTTCTTC
>TRBJ2-2|15|NA|NA|TRBV28
CASSFRLRGSGELFF
TGTGCCAGCAGTTTTAGGCTTCGGGGGTCCGGGGAGCTGTTTTTT
>TRBJ2-2|14|NA|NA|TRBV6-5
CASSRRGNTGELFF
TGTGCCAGCAGTCGCAGGGGTAACACCGGGGAGCTGTTTTTT
>TRBJ2-3|16|once|NA|TRBV19
CASSPGLGPSTDTQYF
TGTGCCAGTAGCCCGGGCTTGGGGCCCAGCACAGATACGCAGTATTTT
>TRBJ2-2|16|NA|TRBD2|TRBV5-4
CASSLASGGAVRELFF
TGTGCCAGCAGCTTGGCCAGCGGGGGGGCGGTCAGGGAGCTGTTTTTT
>TRBJ2-7|15|NA|TRBD1|TRBV27
CASSAGQGKSYEQYF
TGTGCCAGCAGCGCGGGACAGGGAAAATCCTACGAGCAGTACTTC
>TRBJ2-5|14|NA|NA|TRBV3-1/TRBV3-2
CASSQSFPQETQYF
TGTGCCAGCAGCCAATCCTTCCCGCAAGAGACCCAGTACTTC
>TRBJ1-1|15|NA|NA|TRBV5-5
CASSSRGLPWAEAFF
TGTGCCAGCAGCTCCAGAGGGCTCCCCTGGGCTGAAGCTTTCTTT
>TRBJ1-1|11|once|NA|TRBV30
CAWISDNEAFF
TGTGCCTGGATCTCGGACAATGAAGCTTTCTTT
>TRBJ2-4|16|once|TRBD1|TRBV18
CASSPGQGAAKNIQYF
TGTGCCAGCTCCCCGGGACAGGGGGCAGCCAAAAACATTCAGTACTTC
>TRBJ2-7|14|NA|TRBD2|TRBV12-5
CASGLTSGGSEQYF
TGTGCTAGTGGTTTGACTAGCGGGGGGTCGGAGCAGTACTTC
>TRBJ2-7|15|once|TRBD2|TRBV2
CASRLLAGLSYEQYF
TGTGCCAGCAGACTACTAGCGGGGCTCTCCTACGAGCAGTACTTC
>TRBJ2-5|17|NA|NA|TRBV7-2
CASSLRGQRGYQETQYF
TGTGCCAGCAGCTTAAGGGGGCAGCGGGGGTACCAAGAGACCCAGTACTTC
>TRBJ2-1|15|NA|NA|TRBV5-1
CASSNGGSSYNEQFF
TGCGCCAGCAGCAATGGGGGGAGCTCCTACAATGAGCAGTTCTTC
>TRBJ2-7|13|NA|NA|TRBV5-5
CASSFDTLYEQYF
TGTGCCAGCAGCTTCGACACTCTTTACGAGCAGTACTTC